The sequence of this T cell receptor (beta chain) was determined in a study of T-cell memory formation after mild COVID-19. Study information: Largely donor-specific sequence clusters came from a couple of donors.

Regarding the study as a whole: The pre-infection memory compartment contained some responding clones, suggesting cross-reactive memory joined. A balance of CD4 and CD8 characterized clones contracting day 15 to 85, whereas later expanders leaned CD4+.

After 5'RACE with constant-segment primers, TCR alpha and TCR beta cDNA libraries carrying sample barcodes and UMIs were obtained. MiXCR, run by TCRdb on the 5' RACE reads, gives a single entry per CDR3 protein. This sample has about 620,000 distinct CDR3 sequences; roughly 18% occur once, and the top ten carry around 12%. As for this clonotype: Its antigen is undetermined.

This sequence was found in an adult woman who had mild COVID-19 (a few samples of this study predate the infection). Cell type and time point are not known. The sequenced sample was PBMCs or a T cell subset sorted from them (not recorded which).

The CDR3 DNA reads as TGTGCCAGCAGCATCTCCTCCTACGAGCAGTACTTC. Translating it yields CASSISSYEQYF. This chain links TRBV7-9 with TRBJ2-7; D is unclear. The CDR3 contains 12 residues. The V gene's germline CDR1 is SEHNR and CDR2 FQNEAQ (reference sequence). The V gene lost 5 bases and the J gene lost 0 bases, with 5 bases spanning the gap.